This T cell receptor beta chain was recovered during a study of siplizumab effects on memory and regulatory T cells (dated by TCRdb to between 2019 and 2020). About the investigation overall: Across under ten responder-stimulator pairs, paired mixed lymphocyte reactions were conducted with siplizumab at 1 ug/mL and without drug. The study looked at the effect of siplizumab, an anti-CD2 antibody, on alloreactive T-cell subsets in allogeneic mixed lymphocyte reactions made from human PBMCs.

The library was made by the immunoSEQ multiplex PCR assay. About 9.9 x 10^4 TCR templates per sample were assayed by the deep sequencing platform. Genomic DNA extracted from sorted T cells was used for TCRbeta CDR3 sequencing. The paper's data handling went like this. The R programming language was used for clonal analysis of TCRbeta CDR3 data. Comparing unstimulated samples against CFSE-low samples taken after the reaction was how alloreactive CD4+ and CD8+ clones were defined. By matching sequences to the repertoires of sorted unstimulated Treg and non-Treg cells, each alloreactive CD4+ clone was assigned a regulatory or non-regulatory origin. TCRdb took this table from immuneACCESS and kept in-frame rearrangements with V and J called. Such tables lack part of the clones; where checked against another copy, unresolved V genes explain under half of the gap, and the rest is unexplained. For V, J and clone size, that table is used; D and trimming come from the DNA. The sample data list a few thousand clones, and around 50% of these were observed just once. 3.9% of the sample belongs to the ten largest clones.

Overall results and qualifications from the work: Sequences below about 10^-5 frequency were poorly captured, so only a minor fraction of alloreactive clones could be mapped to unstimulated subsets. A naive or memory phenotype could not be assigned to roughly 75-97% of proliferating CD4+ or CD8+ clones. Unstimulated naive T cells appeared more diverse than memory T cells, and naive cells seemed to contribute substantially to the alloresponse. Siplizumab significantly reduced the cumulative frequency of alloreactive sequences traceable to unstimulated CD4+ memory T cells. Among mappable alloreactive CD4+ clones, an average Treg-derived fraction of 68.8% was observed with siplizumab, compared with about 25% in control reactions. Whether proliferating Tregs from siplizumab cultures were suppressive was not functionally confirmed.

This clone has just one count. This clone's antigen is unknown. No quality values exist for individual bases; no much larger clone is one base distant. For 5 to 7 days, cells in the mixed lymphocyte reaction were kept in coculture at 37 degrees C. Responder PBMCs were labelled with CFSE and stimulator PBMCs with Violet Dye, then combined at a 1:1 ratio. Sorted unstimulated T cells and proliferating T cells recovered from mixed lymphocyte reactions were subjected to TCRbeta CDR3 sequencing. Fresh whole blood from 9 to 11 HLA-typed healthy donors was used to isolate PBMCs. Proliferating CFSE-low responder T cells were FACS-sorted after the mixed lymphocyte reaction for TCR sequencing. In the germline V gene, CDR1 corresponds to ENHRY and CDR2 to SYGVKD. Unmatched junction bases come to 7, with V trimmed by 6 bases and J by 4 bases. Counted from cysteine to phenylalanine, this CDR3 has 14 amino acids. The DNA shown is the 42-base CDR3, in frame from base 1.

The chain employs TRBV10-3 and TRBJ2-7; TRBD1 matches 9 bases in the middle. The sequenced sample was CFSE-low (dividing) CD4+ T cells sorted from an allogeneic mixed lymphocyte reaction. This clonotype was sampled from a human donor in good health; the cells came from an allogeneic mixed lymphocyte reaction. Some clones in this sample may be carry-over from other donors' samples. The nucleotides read TGTGCCATCAGCTCTGACAGGGGGAAATACGAGCAGTACTTC. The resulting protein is CAISSDRGKYEQYF.